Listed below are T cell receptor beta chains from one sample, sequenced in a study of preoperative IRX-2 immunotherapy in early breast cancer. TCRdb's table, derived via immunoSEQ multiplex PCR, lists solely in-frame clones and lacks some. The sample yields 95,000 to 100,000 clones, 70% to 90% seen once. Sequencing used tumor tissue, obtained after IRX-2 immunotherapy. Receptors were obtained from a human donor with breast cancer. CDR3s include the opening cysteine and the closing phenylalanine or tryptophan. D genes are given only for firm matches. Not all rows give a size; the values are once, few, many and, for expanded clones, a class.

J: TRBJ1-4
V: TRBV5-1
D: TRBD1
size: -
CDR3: CASSLFLPGQGGTTNEKLFF
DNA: TGCGCCAGCAGCTTGTTTCTCCCGGGACAGGGGGGTACAACTAATGAAAAACTGTTTTTT

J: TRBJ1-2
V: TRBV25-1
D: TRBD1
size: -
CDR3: CASSQTGRNYGYTF
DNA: TGTGCCAGCAGCCAGACAGGGCGGAACTATGGCTACACCTTC

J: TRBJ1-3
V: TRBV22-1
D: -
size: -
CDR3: CASSKGAAGGNTIYF
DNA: TGTGCCAGCAGCAAAGGGGCCGCGGGCGGAAACACCATATATTTT

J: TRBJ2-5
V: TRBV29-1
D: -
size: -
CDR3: CSVGVGGETQYF
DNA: TGCAGCGTTGGGGTCGGAGGCGAGACCCAGTACTTC

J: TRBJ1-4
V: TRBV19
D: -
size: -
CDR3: CASSIFTGNEKLFF
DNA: TGTGCCAGTAGTATCTTCACCGGGAATGAAAAACTGTTTTTT

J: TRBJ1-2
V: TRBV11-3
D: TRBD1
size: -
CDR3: CASSQTPDRGYGYTF
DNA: TGTGCCAGCAGCCAGACTCCGGACAGGGGCTATGGCTACACCTTC

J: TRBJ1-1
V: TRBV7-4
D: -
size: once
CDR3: CASSSTENTEAFF
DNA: TGTGCCAGCAGCTCAACAGAGAACACTGAAGCTTTCTTT

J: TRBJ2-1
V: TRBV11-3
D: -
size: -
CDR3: CASSPRVGSYNEQFF
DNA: TGTGCCAGCAGCCCTAGGGTGGGCTCCTACAATGAGCAGTTCTTC

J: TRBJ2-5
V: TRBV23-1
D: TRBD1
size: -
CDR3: CASSPGQVTQETQYF
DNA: TGCGCCAGCAGCCCTGGACAGGTGACGCAAGAGACCCAGTACTTC

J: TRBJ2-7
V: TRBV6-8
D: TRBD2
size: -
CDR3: CASSYQREGYEQYF
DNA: TGTGCCAGCAGTTACCAGCGGGAGGGCTACGAGCAGTACTTC

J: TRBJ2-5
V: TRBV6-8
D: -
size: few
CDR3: CASSYATLSGARYF
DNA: TGTGCCAGCAGTTACGCGACATTGTCAGGGGCACGGTACTTC

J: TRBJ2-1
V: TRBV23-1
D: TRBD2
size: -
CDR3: CASSPITGTSLQFF
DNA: TGCGCCAGCTCACCTATTACCGGGACTAGCCTCCAGTTCTTC

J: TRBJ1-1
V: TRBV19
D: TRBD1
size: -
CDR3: CASSYAGGTEAFF
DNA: TGTGCCAGTAGTTACGCAGGGGGAACTGAAGCTTTCTTT

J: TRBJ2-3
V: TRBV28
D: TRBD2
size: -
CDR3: CASRGGGLGGDTQYF
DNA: TGTGCCAGCAGGGGTGGGGGACTAGGCGGAGATACGCAGTATTTT

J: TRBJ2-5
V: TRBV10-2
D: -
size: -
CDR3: CASRREQETQYF
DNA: TGCGCCAGCAGGAGGGAACAAGAGACCCAGTACTTC

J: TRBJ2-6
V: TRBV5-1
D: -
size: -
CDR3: CASSRMRQVSGANVLTF
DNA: TGCGCCAGCAGCAGAATGAGACAGGTCTCTGGGGCCAACGTCCTGACTTTC

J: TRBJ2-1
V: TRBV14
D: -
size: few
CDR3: CASSQGTKGWVREQFF
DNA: TGTGCCAGCAGCCAAGGGACGAAGGGGTGGGTGAGGGAGCAGTTCTTC

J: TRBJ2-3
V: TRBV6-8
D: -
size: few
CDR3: CASMGPGDTQYF
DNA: TGTGCCAGCATGGGGCCGGGAGATACGCAGTATTTT

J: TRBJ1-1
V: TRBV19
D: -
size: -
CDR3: CASSQDRDTEAFF
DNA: TGTGCCAGTAGTCAGGACCGAGACACTGAAGCTTTCTTT

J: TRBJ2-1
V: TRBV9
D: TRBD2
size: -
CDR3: CASSFASGRGRNEQFF
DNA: TGTGCCAGCAGTTTTGCTAGCGGGAGAGGGAGGAATGAGCAGTTCTTC

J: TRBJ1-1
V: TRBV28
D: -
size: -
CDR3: CASSFGRVGSEAFF
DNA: TGTGCCAGCAGTTTTGGAAGGGTCGGCTCTGAAGCTTTCTTT

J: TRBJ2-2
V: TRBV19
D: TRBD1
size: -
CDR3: CASTTDRENGELFF
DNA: TGTGCCAGTACCACGGACAGGGAAAACGGGGAGCTGTTTTTT

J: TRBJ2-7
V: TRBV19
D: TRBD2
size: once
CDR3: CASNPNPPGGYDEQYF
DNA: TGTGCCAGTAACCCAAACCCCCCGGGAGGGTACGACGAGCAGTACTTC

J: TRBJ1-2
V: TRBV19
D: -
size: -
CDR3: CASSGLGNNYGYTF
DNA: TGTGCCAGTAGTGGACTCGGGAATAACTATGGCTACACCTTC